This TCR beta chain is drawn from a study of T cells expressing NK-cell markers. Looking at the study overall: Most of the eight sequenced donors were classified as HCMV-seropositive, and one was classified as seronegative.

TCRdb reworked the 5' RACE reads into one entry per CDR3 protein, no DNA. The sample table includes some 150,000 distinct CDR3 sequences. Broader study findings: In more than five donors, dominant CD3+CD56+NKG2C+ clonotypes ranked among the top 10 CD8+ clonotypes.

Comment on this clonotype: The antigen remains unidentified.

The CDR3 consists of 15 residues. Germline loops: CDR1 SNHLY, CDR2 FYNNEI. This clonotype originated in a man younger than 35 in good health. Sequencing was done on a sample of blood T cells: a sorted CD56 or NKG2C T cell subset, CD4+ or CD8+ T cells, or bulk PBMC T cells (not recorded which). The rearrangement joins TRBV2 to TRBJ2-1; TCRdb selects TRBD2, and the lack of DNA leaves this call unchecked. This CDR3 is CASSPTGLRYNEQFF.